This T cell receptor beta chain comes out of a study of Tregs in tolerant kidney transplant recipients. Study details: Recipients received nonmyeloablative bone marrow transplants from related graft donors, with transient mixed chimerism. The study's findings and limits: Activated donor B cell expansion appeared to reveal the most relevant donor-specific TCRbeta repertoire. Nucleotide sequences could not be compared across some patients' samples due to primer changes.

Measured with immunoSEQ multiplex PCR; TCRdb has only the in-frame clones, and not every one. The data contain about 15,000 clones, over 75% of them seen just once; the ten biggest clones take up approximately 1.7%. Thawed PBMCs were FACS-sorted into unstimulated CD4+CD25+CD127- regulatory T cells, CD4+CD25- non-regulatory cells, CD4 and CD8 cells. A note on this clone: Its antigen is unidentified.

The sequencing here drew on Tregs from blood, taken before the transplant. The receptor's source is a human donor who received a combined kidney and bone marrow transplant.

This chain's CDR3 is CSVEMVYGTGLTDTQYF. CDR3 nucleotides: TGCAGCGTTGAAATGGTTTATGGGACAGGACTAACAGATACGCAGTATTTT. J is TRBJ2-3 and V is TRBV29-1, with TRBD1 matching 8 bases. Germline V CDR1 and CDR2: SQVTM, ANQGSEA. CDR3 length: 17 amino acids. Unmatched junction bases numbered 13, after V lost 2 bases and J lost 3 bases.